This TCR beta chain was recovered during a study of blood T cell repertoires in COVID-19. Recruitment covered about 25 US areas and drew participants whose ages spanned about 18 to 95 years. This CDR3 has 16 residues. V was pared by 0 bases and J by 3 bases, with 12 bases between. Germline V CDR1 and CDR2: LGHNA, YNFKEQ. TCRdb's table, derived via immunoSEQ multiplex PCR, lists solely in-frame clones and lacks some. The sample consists of more than 300,000 clones, more than 85% of them appearing once. The TCR sequence derives from a woman aged 30 to 39 who had recovered from COVID-19. Specimen: PBMCs or T cells enriched from blood (not recorded which). J is TRBJ2-1 and V is TRBV4-2, with a tentative D call TRBD2 (7 bases). CDR3 in amino acids: CASSQEWGGSYNEQFF. The CDR3 region has the DNA TGTGCCAGCAGCCAAGAGTGGGGGGGCAGCTACAATGAGCAGTTCTTC.